This T cell receptor beta chain was sequenced during a study of blood T cell repertoires in COVID-19. Clones were sequenced by immunoSEQ multiplex PCR, and TCRdb holds only the in-frame ones, with some missing. The table lists about 180,000 clones, roughly 90% of them singletons. The sequence came from a human donor with acute COVID-19. The donor label of this sample is uncertain. Source material: PBMCs or T cells enriched from blood (not recorded which).

The CDR3 loop reads CASSQDRAGEAYGYTF. CDR3 DNA: TGCGCCAGCAGCCAAGATCGGGCAGGGGAAGCCTATGGCTACACCTTC. This sequence joins TRBV4-3 and TRBJ1-2; D is perhaps TRBD1 (6 bases). CDR3 length: 16 amino acids. Germline values: CDR1 LGHNA, CDR2 YSLEER. The V gene lost 0 bases and the J gene lost 4 bases, with 15 bases spanning the gap.